Shown below are 21 T cell receptor beta chains from a single sample sequenced in a study of shared clonotypes between healthy human individuals. Produced via immunoSEQ multiplex PCR; TCRdb's table is partial and in-frame only. Counted here are some 740,000 clones, 85% to 95% occurring once; the ten biggest clones make up under 30%. Naive-designated CD8 cells lacked CD45RO, were positively enriched for CCR7, and omitted terminally differentiated effector memory CD45RA+ cells. Input material: naive CD8+ T cells sorted from blood. Source of these receptors: a man aged 25 to 40 in good health.

This clone was counted a few times. The CDR3 sequence: CASSMGLAGVSYEQYF. In DNA, the CDR3 is TGTGCCAGCAGCATGGGACTAGCGGGAGTATCCTACGAGCAGTACTTC. This sequence joins TRBV7-9 and TRBJ2-7; 14 bases are a match to TRBD2. Germline loops: CDR1 SEHNR, CDR2 FQNEAQ (reference sequence). V was clipped by 5 bases and J by 1 base; unmatched bases: 4. The CDR3 has 16 amino acids.

The sample holds one count of this clone. The chain uses TRBV15 and TRBJ2-1; 7 bases match TRBD2. Looked up from germline, CDR1 is LNHNV and CDR2 is YYDKDF (reference sequence). V lost 4 bases, J lost 9 bases, and 6 bases stayed unmatched. The CDR3 spans 13 residues. The CDR3 nucleotides are TGTGCCACCAGCATTAGGACTAGTAGTGAGCAGTTCTTC. It translates to CATSIRTSSEQFF.

This chain links TRBV4-1 with TRBJ2-2; D call uncertain. This CDR3 comprises 17 residues. Germline CDR1 MGHRA, CDR2 YSYEKL. Trimming took off 4 bases at V and 1 base at J, with 16 bases between the two ends. The CDR3 loop reads CASSPPITTLNTGELFF. As DNA, the CDR3 is TGCGCCAGCAGCCCCCCCATTACCACCTTGAACACCGGGGAGCTGTTTTTT.

This chain joins TRBV9 and TRBJ2-7; D possibly corresponds to TRBD1 (6 bases). The CDR3 covers 13 residues. Germline V CDR1 and CDR2: SGDLS, YYNGEE. Trimming took 2 bases from V and 3 from J, leaving 9 bases between them. CDR3 sequence: CASSVGQFYEQYF. Written as DNA, the CDR3 is TGTGCCAGCAGCGTCGGACAGTTCTACGAGCAGTACTTC.

The chain uses TRBV29-1 and TRBJ2-1; TRBD2 might be the D (5 bases). This CDR3 spans 19 amino acids. Germline CDR1 is SQVTM and CDR2 is ANQGSEA. The V end was cut by 8 bases, the J end by 4 bases, with 33 bases between. CDR3 amino acids: CSFNGPTTRGAEKYNEQFF. The CDR3 region has the DNA TGCAGCTTCAACGGGCCCACTACCAGAGGAGCGGAGAAATACAATGAGCAGTTCTTC.

This chain links TRBV11-2 with TRBJ2-5, with 10 bases aligning to TRBD1. The trim removed 5 bases at V and 9 bases at J, leaving 9 bases unmatched. The CDR3 spans 14 residues. The V gene's germline CDR1 is SGHAT and CDR2 FQNNGV. In DNA form, the CDR3 reads TGTGCCAGCAGCAGCCCGGGACAGGGGAGGGCCCAGTACTTC. Translating it yields CASSSPGQGRAQYF.

In regard to this clone: The sample holds other DNA sequences that translate to the same CDR3. The chain carries TRBV9 and TRBJ2-1, with 10 positions matching TRBD2. Germline assignment: CDR1 SGDLS and CDR2 YYNGEE. The J segment lost 8 bases and the V segment lost 0 bases, leaving 5 bases of the junction unmatched. CDR3 length equals 15 residues. The CDR3 loop reads CASSVELAGAYEQFF. The DNA for the CDR3 is TGTGCCAGCAGCGTAGAGCTAGCGGGAGCCTATGAGCAGTTCTTC.

This clone was recorded a few times. The chain is built from TRBV30 and TRBJ1-2; TRBD1 matches 9 bases. V lost 0 bases and J lost 7; bases outside the gene matches: 9. The CDR3 covers 15 residues. Germline V gene lookup returns CDR1 GTSNPN and CDR2 SVGIG (reference sequence). The CDR3 protein is CAWSVGNRGRSGYTF. In nucleotides, the CDR3 is TGTGCCTGGAGTGTGGGGAACAGGGGGCGGAGTGGCTACACCTTC.

Points on this clone: Other DNA sequences within the sample encode an identical CDR3. V and J are TRBV9 and TRBJ2-1, with 10 bases lining up with TRBD2. The J segment lost 3 bases and the V segment lost 0 bases, leaving 3 bases of the junction unmatched. The CDR3 is 16 amino acids. Germline loops: CDR1 SGDLS, CDR2 YYNGEE. This CDR3 reads CASSVALAGGYNEQFF. The CDR3 DNA sequence: TGTGCCAGCAGCGTAGCCTTAGCGGGAGGCTACAATGAGCAGTTCTTC.

The genes are TRBV10-3 and TRBJ2-7; 9 bases line up with TRBD1. The V gene's germline CDR1 is ENHRY and CDR2 SYGVKD. CDR3 length: 15 amino acids. V shed 6 bases and J 0 bases; nucleotides not matched to a gene: 6. The CDR3 sequence is CAISRTGDRSYEQYF. The DNA of the CDR3 is TGTGCCATCAGCCGGACAGGGGACCGCTCCTACGAGCAGTACTTC.

This chain uses TRBV9 with TRBJ2-1; 7 positions match TRBD2. Germline CDR1 reads SGDLS; CDR2 reads YYNGEE. V was clipped by 0 bases and J by 4 bases; unmatched bases: 4. The CDR3 runs to 15 residues. This CDR3 is CASSVVGEGYNEQFF. The CDR3 DNA reads as TGTGCCAGCAGCGTAGTCGGGGAGGGGTACAATGAGCAGTTCTTC.

The chain couples TRBV9 to TRBJ2-7, with 7 bases lining up with TRBD2. Trimming removed 4 bases from V and 4 bases from J; junction bases left unmatched: 11. The CDR3 has 15 residues. Germline lookup yields CDR1 SGDLS and CDR2 YYNGEE. This CDR3 reads CASSPSGAGIYEQYF. CDR3 coding DNA: TGTGCCAGCAGCCCCTCCGGAGCGGGAATATACGAGCAGTACTTC.

The genes are TRBV27 and TRBJ2-3; D is possibly TRBD1 (5 bases). Germline V CDR1 and CDR2: MNHEY, SMNVEV (reference sequence). Deletions cut 5 bases from V and 3 bases from J, with 18 bases between. The CDR3 covers 16 residues. CDR3: CASSTSRADFTDTQYF. The CDR3 nucleotides are TGTGCCAGCAGTACCTCCAGGGCCGACTTTACAGATACGCAGTATTTT.

This chain joins TRBV7-3 and TRBJ2-7, with 9 bases matching TRBD2. The CDR3 sequence is 15 residues long. Germline lookup yields CDR1 SGHTA and CDR2 FQGTGA. J lost 4 bases, V lost 1 base, and 5 bases had no gene match. CDR3 protein: CASSLIAGDGYEQYF. In DNA form, the CDR3 reads TGTGCCAGCAGCTTAATAGCGGGAGATGGGTACGAGCAGTACTTC.

V is TRBV6-6 and J is TRBJ1-5; possibly TRBD1 for D (5 bases). Germline CDR1 is MNHNY and CDR2 is SVGAGI (reference sequence). V was clipped by 7 bases and J by 5 bases, with 12 bases between them. This CDR3 is 13 amino acids long. In DNA, the CDR3 is TGTGCCAGCATACGGGACGGGGATCAGCCCCAGCATTTT. Its translation is CASIRDGDQPQHF.

The V gene is TRBV4-1, the J gene TRBJ1-5; D unresolved. V was shortened by 0 bases and J by 4 bases, with 7 bases between the two germline ends. This CDR3 contains 14 residues. CDR1 is MGHRA, CDR2 YSYEKL, per germline. CDR3 loop: CASSQDNGNQPQHF. DNA of the CDR3: TGCGCCAGCAGCCAAGATAATGGGAATCAGCCCCAGCATTTT.

The chain carries TRBV9 and TRBJ1-1, with 7 bases aligning to TRBD1. CDR1 SGDLS and CDR2 YYNGEE come from the germline V gene. V lost 2 bases to trimming and J lost 4 bases; unmatched junction nucleotides: 2. This CDR3 contains 13 residues. The CDR3 DNA is TGTGCCAGCAGCGTCGACAGGGCCACTGAAGCTTTCTTT. Translation gives CASSVDRATEAFF.

The chain recombines TRBV4-3 with TRBJ2-5, with D hard to call. The CDR3 extends over 13 amino acids. Germline CDR1 reads LGHNA; CDR2 reads YSLEER. Trimming removed 0 bases from V and 4 bases from J, with 6 bases in between. This CDR3 reads CASSQEDRETQYF. CDR3 DNA sequence: TGCGCCAGCAGCCAAGAGGACCGAGAGACCCAGTACTTC.

The rearrangement uses TRBV15 and TRBJ2-1, with 13 bases matching TRBD2. The junction had 5 bases not matched to a gene; V was cut back by 1 base and J by 5 bases. This CDR3 has 17 residues. Germline V gene sequence: CDR1 LNHNV, CDR2 YYDKDF (reference sequence). The CDR3 protein is CATSRGVGLAGNNEQFF. The CDR3 region has the DNA TGTGCCACCAGCAGAGGAGTGGGACTAGCGGGAAACAATGAGCAGTTCTTC.

The chain recombines TRBV10-3 with TRBJ2-7; possible D gene TRBD2, 6 bases. The CDR3 has 14 residues. Per the germline V gene, CDR1 is ENHRY and CDR2 is SYGVKD. V shed 5 bases and J shed 0 bases, with 11 bases lying between them. The CDR3: CAISKGGGSYEQYF. CDR3 sequence (DNA): TGTGCCATCAGTAAGGGAGGAGGCTCCTACGAGCAGTACTTC.

This chain links TRBV11-3 with TRBJ2-7; 8 nucleotides agree with TRBD1. V trimming: 5 bases; J trimming: 3 bases; junction bases outside the gene matches: 6. The CDR3 is 14 amino acids. Germline loops: CDR1 SGHNT, CDR2 YENEEA. The CDR3 sequence is CASSPGTGNYEQYF. CDR3 DNA: TGTGCCAGCAGCCCCGGGACAGGCAACTACGAGCAGTACTTC.